A single sample is the source of the 22 T cell receptor beta chains below, sequenced in a study of human T cells and chemical hapten exposure. TCRdb reprocessed the RACE reads with MiXCR, giving one entry per CDR3 protein. The sample holds around 180,000 distinct CDR3 sequences, around 30% seen once. Stated time point: pre-sensitization, week 0. Documented treatment: therapeutic diphenylcyclopropenone sensitization with weekly scalp DPC. The sequences come from whole blood, collected in connection with sensitization to the hapten diphenylcyclopropenone (DPC). These receptors were collected from a woman aged 25 to 45 with alopecia areata. Some clones in this sample may be carry-over from other donors' samples.

This clonotype occurred many times. The CDR3 spells CSVTGDLADTQYF. The CDR3 coding sequence is TGCAGCGTTACGGGGGACCTCGCAGATACGCAGTATTTT. This chain joins TRBV29-1 and TRBJ2-3; D may be TRBD2 (6 bases). Germline V gene data show CDR1 as SQVTM and CDR2 as ANQGSEA. This CDR3 contains 13 residues. With 5 bases removed from V and 4 bases from J, the gap between germline ends came to 13 bases.

The chain carries TRBV7-9 and TRBJ2-3; D may be TRBD1 (7 bases). Trimming took 1 base from V and 4 from J, leaving 12 bases between them. CDR3 length: 15 amino acids. Per germline, CDR1 SEHNR and CDR2 FQNEAQ (reference sequence). The CDR3 coding sequence is TGTGCCAGCAGCTTAGTGACAGGGAGGCCAGATACGCAGTATTTT. This gives the protein CASSLVTGRPDTQYF.

The CDR3 DNA reads TGCAGCGTTGTAGGCGGGAGTGAGACCCAGTACTTC. As protein: CSVVGGSETQYF. This chain uses TRBV29-1 with TRBJ2-5, with 7 positions matching TRBD2. The CDR3 spans 12 residues. Germline V CDR1 and CDR2: SQVTM, ANQGSEA. Trimming at V came to 4 bases and at J to 5 bases, leaving 4 bases not matched to a gene.

This clonotype was counted only a few times. The V and J genes are TRBV5-1 and TRBJ1-3, with unresolved D. CDR1 is SGHRS and CDR2 is YFSETQ in the germline V gene. V shed 0 bases and J shed 0 bases, with 7 bases lying between them. This CDR3 has 15 amino acids. The CDR3: CASSLGATSGNTIYF. CDR3 in DNA: TGCGCCAGCAGCTTGGGGGCTACCTCTGGAAACACCATATATTTT.

This clonotype was seen repeatedly, ten times or more. The chain carries TRBV28 and TRBJ1-1; no definite D call. The V end lost 3 bases, the J end lost 5 bases, and 7 bases lay between the germline ends. CDR3 length equals 12 residues. Germline V gene lookup returns CDR1 MDHEN and CDR2 SYDVKM. The CDR3 nucleotides read TGTGCCAGCAGTTTCCTAACGACTGAAGCTTTCTTT. Residues: CASSFLTTEAFF.

This clonotype showed up just a few times. The chain joins TRBV4-3 to TRBJ2-6; D may be TRBD2 (5 bases). The CDR3 totals 18 residues. V lost 0 bases, J lost 0 bases, and 12 bases lay in between. Per the germline V gene, CDR1 is LGHNA and CDR2 is YSLEER. The CDR3 DNA reads TGCGCCAGCAGCCAAGAGGGTGTACGGGGCTCTGGGGCCAACGTCCTGACTTTC. It encodes CASSQEGVRGSGANVLTF.

This chain uses TRBV29-1 with TRBJ2-7, with D possibly matching TRBD1 (6 bases). V was pared by 7 bases and J by 6 bases, with 19 bases between. CDR1 and CDR2 from the germline V gene are SQVTM and ANQGSEA. The CDR3 runs 13 residues. This chain's CDR3 is CSAKLTGSGEQYF. As DNA, the CDR3 is TGCAGCGCGAAACTCACAGGGTCCGGCGAGCAGTACTTC.

The chain has TRBV6-2 or TRBV6-3 and TRBJ1-5; D remains ambiguous. From germline, CDR1 is MNHEY and CDR2 SVGEGT. V gave up 6 bases and J gave up 7 bases, with 10 bases separating them. The CDR3 loop spans 12 amino acids. The CDR3 bases are TGTGCCAGCAGACGACCCGGGCAGCCCCAGCATTTT. Protein: CASRRPGQPQHF.

The V and J genes are TRBV2 and TRBJ1-2, with 8 bases aligning to TRBD1. The CDR3 is made up of 15 amino acids. Germline V gives CDR1 SNHLY, CDR2 FYNNEI. The CDR3 nucleotides are TGTGCATCAAACAGGGGGGCACAGGAGAACTATGGCTACACCTTC. This gives the protein CASNRGAQENYGYTF.

This clonotype was observed a handful of times. The J gene is TRBJ2-1, the V gene TRBV7-6, with D perhaps matching TRBD2 (6 bases). The CDR3 loop spans 16 amino acids. V was cut by 6 bases and J by 4 bases, with 19 bases left in between. Looked up from germline, CDR1 is SGHVS and CDR2 is FNYEAQ. The CDR3 protein is CASSSGAGTYYNEQFF. As DNA, the CDR3 is TGTGCCAGCAGTTCCGGGGCGGGGACGTATTACAATGAGCAGTTCTTC.

V and J are TRBV28 and TRBJ2-7, with 9 bases matching TRBD2. Trimming removed 6 bases from V and 6 bases from J; junction bases left unmatched: 9. This CDR3 is 14 amino acids long. Germline CDR1 is MDHEN and CDR2 is SYDVKM. For the CDR3, the DNA is TGTGCCAGCAGCTTGGTAGCGGGAGCAAGCGAGCAGTACTTC. Translating gives CASSLVAGASEQYF.

The V call is TRBV6-5, the J call TRBJ1-2; the D gene is possibly TRBD1 (6 bases). V was clipped by 2 bases and J by 7 bases, with 17 bases between them. Germline V gene lookup returns CDR1 MNHEY and CDR2 SVGAGI. The CDR3 runs to 15 residues. In DNA, the CDR3 is TGTGCCAGCAGTTACGACCCGACAGGCTCGAGTGGCTACACCTTC. Its protein product is CASSYDPTGSSGYTF.

Only a few counts were recorded for this clonotype. The J gene is TRBJ2-1, the V gene TRBV12-3 or TRBV12-4, with D perhaps matching TRBD1 (5 bases). The V end was cut by 7 bases, the J end by 0 bases, with 10 bases between. The CDR3 has 14 residues. The CDR3 loop reads CASTPDSSYNEQFF. CDR3 DNA: TGTGCCAGCACCCCAGACAGCTCCTACAATGAGCAGTTCTTC.

The chain couples TRBV6-1 to TRBJ1-5; no clear D gene. Looked up from germline, CDR1 is MNHNS and CDR2 is SASEGT. The CDR3 is made up of 15 amino acids. Deletions cut 6 bases from V and 1 base from J, with 13 bases between. The CDR3 sequence is CASSGREGSNQPQHF. DNA of the CDR3: TGTGCCAGCAGCGGTAGGGAAGGAAGCAATCAGCCCCAGCATTTT.

This rearrangement joins TRBV5-6 to TRBJ2-1; D is undetermined. Germline CDR1 is SGHDT and CDR2 is YYEEEE. V was shortened by 4 bases and J by 5 bases, with 16 bases between the two germline ends. This CDR3 region has 15 residues. The CDR3 sequence: CASSLYTKQHNEQFF. The DNA of the CDR3 is TGTGCCAGCAGCCTATACACTAAACAACACAATGAGCAGTTCTTC. The full variable domain, with the rest looked up from reference TRBV5-6 and TRBJ2-1, is DAGVTQSPTHLIKTRGQQVTLRCSPKSGHDTVSWYQQALGQGPQFIFQYYEEEERQRGNFPDRFSGHQFPNYSSELNVNALLLGDSALYLCASSLYTKQHNEQFFGPGTRLTVL.

The chain has TRBV20-1 and TRBJ2-3, with TRBD2 matching over 7 bases. The CDR3 extends over 13 amino acids. Germline values: CDR1 DFQATT, CDR2 SNEGSKA (reference sequence). CDR3 in amino acids: CSVGGGALDTQYF. CDR3 coding DNA: TGCAGCGTTGGGGGGGGAGCGCTTGATACGCAGTATTTT.

This clonotype was found a few times. J is TRBJ2-1 and V is TRBV15; 9 bases fit TRBD2. CDR1 is LNHNV, CDR2 YYDKDF, per germline (reference sequence). This CDR3 region has 17 residues. V lost 8 bases to trimming and J lost 9 bases; unmatched junction nucleotides: 20. CDR3 amino acids: CATSFPNVAGERVEQFF. CDR3 in DNA: TGTGCCACCTCTTTCCCCAACGTAGCGGGAGAAAGGGTTGAGCAGTTCTTC.

The genes are TRBV7-8 and TRBJ1-2; TRBD1 matches 10 bases. This CDR3 spans 15 amino acids. The trim removed 4 bases at V and 5 bases at J, leaving 7 bases unmatched. Germline V gives CDR1 SGHVS, CDR2 FQNEAQ. The CDR3 region has the DNA TGTGCCAGCAGCTCCCGGACAGGGGGGGGATATGGCTACACCTTC. Translated, it gives CASSSRTGGGYGYTF.

The sample holds a few counts of this clonotype. This chain uses TRBV6-2 or TRBV6-3 with TRBJ2-3; D ambiguous. There are 14 residues in the CDR3. The germline V gene encodes CDR1 MNHEY and CDR2 SVGEGT. V lost 2 bases and J lost 6, with 12 bases in between. The chain's CDR3 is CASSYIGRLDTQYF. The CDR3 DNA is TGTGCCAGCAGTTACATCGGACGGTTGGATACGCAGTATTTT.

V usage is TRBV5-1 and J usage is TRBJ2-5, with D perhaps TRBD2 (6 bases). This CDR3 spans 14 amino acids. Trimming left V 0 bases short and J 2 bases short, with 8 bases between. Germline lookup yields CDR1 SGHRS and CDR2 YFSETQ. In DNA, the CDR3 is TGCGCCAGCAGCTTGGGACTAGGACAAGAGACCCAGTACTTC. This encodes CASSLGLGQETQYF.

Only a few counts were recorded for this clonotype. The chain has TRBV6-2 or TRBV6-3 and TRBJ2-7; perhaps TRBD2 as D (6 bases). Trimming took 6 bases from V and 4 from J, leaving 10 bases between them. There are 12 residues in the CDR3. Germline V gives CDR1 MNHEY, CDR2 SVGEGT. CDR3 coding DNA: TGTGCCAGCAGCCCCGGACTATACGAGCAGTACTTC. It encodes CASSPGLYEQYF.

Only a few counts were recorded for this clonotype. The gene calls are TRBV19 and TRBJ2-2, with 7 bases fitting TRBD1. The V gene end was trimmed by 5 bases and the J gene end by 5 bases; junction bases not matched to a gene: 5. The CDR3 contains 14 residues. Per germline, CDR1 LNHDA and CDR2 SQIVND (reference sequence). The CDR3 DNA follows: TGTGCCAGTAGTGCCCCGGACAGGACCGGGGAGCTGTTTTTT. It is translated as CASSAPDRTGELFF.